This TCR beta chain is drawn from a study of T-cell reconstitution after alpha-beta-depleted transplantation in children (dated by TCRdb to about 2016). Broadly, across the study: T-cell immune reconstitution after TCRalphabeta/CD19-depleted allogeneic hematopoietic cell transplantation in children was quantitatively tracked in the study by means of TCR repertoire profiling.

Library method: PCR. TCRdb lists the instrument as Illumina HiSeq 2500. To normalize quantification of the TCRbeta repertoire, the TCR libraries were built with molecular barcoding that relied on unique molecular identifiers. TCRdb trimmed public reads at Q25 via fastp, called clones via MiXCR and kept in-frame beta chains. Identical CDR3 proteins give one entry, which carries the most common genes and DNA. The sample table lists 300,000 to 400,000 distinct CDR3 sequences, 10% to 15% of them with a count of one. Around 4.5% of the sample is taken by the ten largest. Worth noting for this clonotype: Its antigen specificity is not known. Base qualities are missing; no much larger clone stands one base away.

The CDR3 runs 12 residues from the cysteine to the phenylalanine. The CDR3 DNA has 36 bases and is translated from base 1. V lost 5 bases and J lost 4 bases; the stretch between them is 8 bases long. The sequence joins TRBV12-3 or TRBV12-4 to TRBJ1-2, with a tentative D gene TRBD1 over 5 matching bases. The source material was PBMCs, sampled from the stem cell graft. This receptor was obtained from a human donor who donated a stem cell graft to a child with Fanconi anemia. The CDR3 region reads CASSTTAYGYTF. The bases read TGTGCCAGCAGTACGACAGCCTATGGCTACACCTTC.